This T cell receptor (beta chain) was sequenced in a study of T cell repertoires in cytomegalovirus infection. Overall study: It can be stated that public TCR beta signatures indicated CMV infection as well as a matching HLA type.

TCRdb reprocessed the reads with MiXCR, giving one entry per CDR3 protein. The sample records approximately 490,000 distinct CDR3 sequences, 11% being singletons. Study results and limitations: Predominance within the ex vivo response was attributable to HLA-C-restricted CMV-specific TCR beta clonotypes. Carriers of CMV plus the relevant HLA were identified by cumulative public TCR beta family frequency.

Points on this clonotype: Its antigen is undetermined.

The CDR3 is 14 residues long. The germline V and J ends were trimmed by 6 bases and 3 bases, with 14 bases remaining between them. Germline values: CDR1 LNHDA, CDR2 SQIVND (reference sequence). This chain joins TRBV19 and TRBJ1-1; no clear D gene. The sequencing sample was made of PBMCs. The sequence derives from a human donor in good health (CMV status not recorded). Some clones in this sample may be carry-over from other donors' samples. CDR3 sequence: CASSQGGEDTEAFF. CDR3 nucleotides: TGTGCCAGTAGCCAAGGTGGGGAGGACACTGAAGCTTTCTTT.